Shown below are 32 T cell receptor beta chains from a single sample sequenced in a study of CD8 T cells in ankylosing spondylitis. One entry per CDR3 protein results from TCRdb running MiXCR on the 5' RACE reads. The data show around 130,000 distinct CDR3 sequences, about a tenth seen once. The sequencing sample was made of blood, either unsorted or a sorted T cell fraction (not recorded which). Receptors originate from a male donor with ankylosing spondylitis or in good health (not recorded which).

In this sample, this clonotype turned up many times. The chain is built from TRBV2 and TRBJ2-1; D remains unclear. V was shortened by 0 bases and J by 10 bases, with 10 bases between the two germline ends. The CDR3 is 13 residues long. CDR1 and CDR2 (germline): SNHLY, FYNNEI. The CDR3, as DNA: TGTGCCAGCAGTGAAGCAGGAGTAGGGGAGCAGTTCTTC. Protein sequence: CASSEAGVGEQFF.

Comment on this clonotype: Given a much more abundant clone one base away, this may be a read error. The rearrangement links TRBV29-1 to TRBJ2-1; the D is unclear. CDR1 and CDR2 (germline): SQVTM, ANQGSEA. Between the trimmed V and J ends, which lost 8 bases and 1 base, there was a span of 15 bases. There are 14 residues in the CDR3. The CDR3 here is CSFARVFSYNEQFF. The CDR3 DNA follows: TGCAGCTTTGCAAGGGTGTTTTCCTACAATGAGCAGTTCTTC.

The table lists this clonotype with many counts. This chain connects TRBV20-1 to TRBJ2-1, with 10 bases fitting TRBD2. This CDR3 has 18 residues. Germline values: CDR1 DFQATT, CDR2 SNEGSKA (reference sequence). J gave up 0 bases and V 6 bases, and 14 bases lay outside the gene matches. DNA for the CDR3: TGCAGTGCGCGTAGTGGTTCTAGCGGGAGCGGCTCCTACAATGAGCAGTTCTTC. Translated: CSARSGSSGSGSYNEQFF.

In DNA, the CDR3 is TGTGCCAGCAGCCAAGGGGATCGGGATGAGTACTTC. Protein: CASSQGDRDEYF. V usage is TRBV3-1 and J usage is TRBJ2-7, with TRBD2 as a possible D gene (5 bases). Germline V gene lookup returns CDR1 LGHDT and CDR2 YNNKEL (reference sequence). The CDR3 has 12 amino acids. Between the trimmed V and J ends, which lost 1 base and 11 bases, there was a span of 12 bases.

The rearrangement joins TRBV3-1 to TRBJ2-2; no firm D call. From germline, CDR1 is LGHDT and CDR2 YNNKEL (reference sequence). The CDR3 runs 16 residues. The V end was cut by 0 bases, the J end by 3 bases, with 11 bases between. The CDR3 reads CASSQEGWLDTGELFF. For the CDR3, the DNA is TGTGCCAGCAGCCAAGAGGGGTGGTTGGACACCGGGGAGCTGTTTTTT. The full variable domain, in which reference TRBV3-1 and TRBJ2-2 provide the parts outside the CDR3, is DTAVSQTPKYLVTQMGNDKSIKCEQNLGHDTMYWYKQDSKKFLKIMFSYNNKELIINETVPNRFSPKSPDKAHLNLHINSLELGDSAVYFCASSQEGWLDTGELFFGEGSRLTVL.

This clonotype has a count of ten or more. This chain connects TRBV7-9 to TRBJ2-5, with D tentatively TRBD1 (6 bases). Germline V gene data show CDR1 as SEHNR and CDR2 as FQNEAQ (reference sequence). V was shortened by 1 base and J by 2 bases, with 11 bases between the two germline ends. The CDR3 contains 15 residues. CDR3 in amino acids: CASSLGTVNQETQYF. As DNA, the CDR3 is TGTGCCAGCAGCTTAGGGACAGTCAATCAAGAGACCCAGTACTTC.

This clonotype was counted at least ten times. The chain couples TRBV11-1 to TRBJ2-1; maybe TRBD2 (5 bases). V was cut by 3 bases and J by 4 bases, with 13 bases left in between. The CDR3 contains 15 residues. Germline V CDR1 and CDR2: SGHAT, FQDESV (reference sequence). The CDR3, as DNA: TGTGCCAGCAGCTTTGGAGGCGGGCCATACAATGAGCAGTTCTTC. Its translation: CASSFGGGPYNEQFF.

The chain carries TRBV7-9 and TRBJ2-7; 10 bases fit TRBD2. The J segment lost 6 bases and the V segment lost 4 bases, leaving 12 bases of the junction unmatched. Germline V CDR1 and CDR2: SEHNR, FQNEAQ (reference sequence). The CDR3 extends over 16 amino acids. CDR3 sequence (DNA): TGTGCCAGCAGCTCGATAACGGCTAGCGGGAGTTCCGAGCAGTACTTC. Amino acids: CASSSITASGSSEQYF.

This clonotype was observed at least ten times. CDR3 nucleotide sequence: TGTGCCAGCAGCTTAGACCTTGGGCCAGAGACCCAGTACTTC. Translated: CASSLDLGPETQYF. This chain joins TRBV7-2 and TRBJ2-5; D unclear. CDR3 length: 14 residues. Trimming took off 1 base at V and 4 bases at J, with 10 bases between the two ends. Germline V gene lookup returns CDR1 SGHTA and CDR2 FQGNSA. Based on the CDR3 plus reference TRBV7-2 and TRBJ2-5, the full variable domain is GAGVSQSPSNKVTEKGKDVELRCDPISGHTALYWYRQSLGQGLEFLIYFQGNSAPDKSGLPSDRFSAERTGGSVSTLTIQRTQQEDSAVYLCASSLDLGPETQYFGPGTRLLVL.

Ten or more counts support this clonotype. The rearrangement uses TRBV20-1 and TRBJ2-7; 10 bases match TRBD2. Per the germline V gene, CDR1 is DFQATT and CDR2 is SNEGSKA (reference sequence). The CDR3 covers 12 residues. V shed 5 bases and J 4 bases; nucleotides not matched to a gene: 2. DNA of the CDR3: TGCAGTGCTCTAGCGGGAGCTTACGAGCAGTACTTC. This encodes CSALAGAYEQYF.

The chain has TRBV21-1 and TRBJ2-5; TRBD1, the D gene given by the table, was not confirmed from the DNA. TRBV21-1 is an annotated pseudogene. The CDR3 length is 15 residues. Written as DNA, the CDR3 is TGTGCCAGCAGCATCGGGCAGGGGGGTGTCGAGACCCAGTACTTC. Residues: CASSIGQGGVETQYF.

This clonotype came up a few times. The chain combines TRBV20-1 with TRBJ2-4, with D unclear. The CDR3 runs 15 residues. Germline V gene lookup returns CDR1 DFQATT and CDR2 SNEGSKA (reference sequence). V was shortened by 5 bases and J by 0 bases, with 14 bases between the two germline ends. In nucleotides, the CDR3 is TGCAGTGCTCCCGATTGGATGGTAGCCAAAAACATTCAGTACTTC. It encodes CSAPDWMVAKNIQYF.

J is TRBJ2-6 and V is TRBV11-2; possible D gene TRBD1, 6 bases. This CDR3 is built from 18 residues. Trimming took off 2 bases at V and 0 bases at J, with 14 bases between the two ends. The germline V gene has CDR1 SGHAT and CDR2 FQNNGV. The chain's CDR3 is CASSLRGTPLSGANVLTF. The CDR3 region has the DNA TGTGCCAGCAGCTTAAGGGGGACACCCCTCTCTGGGGCCAACGTCCTGACTTTC.

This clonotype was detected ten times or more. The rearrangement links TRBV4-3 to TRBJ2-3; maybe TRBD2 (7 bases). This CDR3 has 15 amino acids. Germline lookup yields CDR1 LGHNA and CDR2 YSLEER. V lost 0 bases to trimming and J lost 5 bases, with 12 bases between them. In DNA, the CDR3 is TGCGCCAGCAGCCAAGACCCTAGGGGGGGAGATACGCAGTATTTT. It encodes CASSQDPRGGDTQYF.

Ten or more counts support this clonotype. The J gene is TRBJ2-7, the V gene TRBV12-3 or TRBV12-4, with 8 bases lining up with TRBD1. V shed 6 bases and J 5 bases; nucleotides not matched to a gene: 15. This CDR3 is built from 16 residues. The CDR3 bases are TGTGCCAGCAGCTCTGGACAGGGCGGTGGGTTAGACGAGCAGTACTTC. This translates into CASSSGQGGGLDEQYF.

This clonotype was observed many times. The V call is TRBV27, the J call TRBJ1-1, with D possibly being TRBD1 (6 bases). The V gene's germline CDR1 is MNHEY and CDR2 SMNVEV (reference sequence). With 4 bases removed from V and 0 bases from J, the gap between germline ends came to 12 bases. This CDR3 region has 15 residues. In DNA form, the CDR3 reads TGTGCCAGCAGTTCCATTCGGACAGTGAACACTGAAGCTTTCTTT. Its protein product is CASSSIRTVNTEAFF.

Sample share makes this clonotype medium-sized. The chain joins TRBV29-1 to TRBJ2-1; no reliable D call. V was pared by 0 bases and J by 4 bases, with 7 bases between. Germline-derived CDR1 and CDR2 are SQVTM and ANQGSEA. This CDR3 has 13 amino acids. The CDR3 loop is CSVEDPLYNEQFF. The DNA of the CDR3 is TGCAGCGTTGAAGATCCACTATACAATGAGCAGTTCTTC.

DNA for the CDR3: TGTGCCAGCAGTTTATCAGGGATCTTTGGCTACACCTTC. Translating it yields CASSLSGIFGYTF. This chain connects TRBV12-3 or TRBV12-4 to TRBJ1-2, with D maybe TRBD1 (5 bases). The CDR3 runs 13 residues. Trimming pared 2 bases from V and 7 bases from J, leaving 11 bases between.

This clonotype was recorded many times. Here the CDR3 DNA reads TGTGCCAGCAGATGGGGGTTTCGGACTGAAGCTTTCTTT. Translating it yields CASRWGFRTEAFF. The chain recombines TRBV6-1 with TRBJ1-1, with a possible D match to TRBD1 (5 bases). The CDR3 is 13 amino acids. V shed 6 bases and J shed 5 bases, with 13 bases lying between them. Germline V gene lookup returns CDR1 MNHNS and CDR2 SASEGT.

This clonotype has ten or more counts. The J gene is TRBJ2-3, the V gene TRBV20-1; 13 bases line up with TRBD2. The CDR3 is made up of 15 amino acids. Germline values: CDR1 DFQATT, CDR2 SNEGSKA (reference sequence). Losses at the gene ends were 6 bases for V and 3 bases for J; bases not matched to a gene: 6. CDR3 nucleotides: TGCAGTGCCCATAGACTAGCGGGAGGAACAGATACGCAGTATTTT. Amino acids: CSAHRLAGGTDTQYF.

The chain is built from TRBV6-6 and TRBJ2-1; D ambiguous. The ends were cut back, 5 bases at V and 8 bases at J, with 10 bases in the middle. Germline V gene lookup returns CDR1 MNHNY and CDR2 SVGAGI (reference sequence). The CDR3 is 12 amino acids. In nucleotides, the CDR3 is TGTGCCAGCAGTCGTCGGGCTTATGAGCAGTTCTTC. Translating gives CASSRRAYEQFF.

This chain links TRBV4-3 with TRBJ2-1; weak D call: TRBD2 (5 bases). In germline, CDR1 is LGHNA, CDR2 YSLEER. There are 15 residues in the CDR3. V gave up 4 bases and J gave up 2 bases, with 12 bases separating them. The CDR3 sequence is CASSPGTGTYNEQFF. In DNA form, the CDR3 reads TGCGCCAGCAGCCCAGGAACGGGGACCTACAATGAGCAGTTCTTC.

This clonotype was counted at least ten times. DNA for the CDR3: TGCAGTGCTAGAGATGACAGGATGGCGCGCGGGCAGTTCTTC. This gives the protein CSARDDRMARGQFF. The chain recombines TRBV20-1 with TRBJ2-1, with D possibly being TRBD1 (6 bases). The CDR3 spans 14 residues. V was trimmed by 0 bases and J by 12 bases, leaving 18 bases between them. Germline loops: CDR1 DFQATT, CDR2 SNEGSKA (reference sequence).

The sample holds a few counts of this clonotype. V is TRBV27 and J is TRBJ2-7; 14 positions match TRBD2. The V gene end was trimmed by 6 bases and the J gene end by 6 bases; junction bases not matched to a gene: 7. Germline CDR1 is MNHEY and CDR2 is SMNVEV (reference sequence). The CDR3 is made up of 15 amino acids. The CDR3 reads CASSKRLAGGSEQYF. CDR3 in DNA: TGTGCCAGCAGCAAAAGACTAGCGGGAGGGTCCGAGCAGTACTTC.

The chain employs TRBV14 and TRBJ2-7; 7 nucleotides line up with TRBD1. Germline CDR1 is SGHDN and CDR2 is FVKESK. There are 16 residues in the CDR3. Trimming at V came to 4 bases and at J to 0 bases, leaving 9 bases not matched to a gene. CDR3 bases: TGTGCCAGCAGCCGTTACACCAGGGGGAGCTCCTACGAGCAGTACTTC. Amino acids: CASSRYTRGSSYEQYF.

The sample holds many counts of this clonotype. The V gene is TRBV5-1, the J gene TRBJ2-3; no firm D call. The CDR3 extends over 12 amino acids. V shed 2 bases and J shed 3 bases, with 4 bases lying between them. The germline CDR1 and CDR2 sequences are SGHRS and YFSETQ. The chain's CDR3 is CASSFLTDTQYF. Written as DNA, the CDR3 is TGCGCCAGCAGCTTTCTAACAGATACGCAGTATTTT.

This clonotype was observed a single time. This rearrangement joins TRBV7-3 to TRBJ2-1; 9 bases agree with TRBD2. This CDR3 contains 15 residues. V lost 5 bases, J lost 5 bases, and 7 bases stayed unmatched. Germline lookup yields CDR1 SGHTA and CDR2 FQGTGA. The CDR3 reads CASSPGLAPNNEQFF. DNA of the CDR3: TGTGCCAGCAGCCCCGGACTAGCGCCTAACAATGAGCAGTTCTTC.

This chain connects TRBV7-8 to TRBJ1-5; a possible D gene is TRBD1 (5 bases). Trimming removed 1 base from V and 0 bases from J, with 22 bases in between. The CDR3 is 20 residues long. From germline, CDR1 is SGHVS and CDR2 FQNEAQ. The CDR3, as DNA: TGTGCCAGCAGCTTAGGTTCCCAGGGACCCCCCCTGTATAGCAATCAGCCCCAGCATTTT. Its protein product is CASSLGSQGPPLYSNQPQHF.

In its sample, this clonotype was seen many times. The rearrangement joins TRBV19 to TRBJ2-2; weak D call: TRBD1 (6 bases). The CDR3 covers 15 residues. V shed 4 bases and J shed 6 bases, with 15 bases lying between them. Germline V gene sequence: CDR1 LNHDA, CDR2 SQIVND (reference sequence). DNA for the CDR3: TGTGCCAGTAGTACTCTCCGGACAGTTCCCGGGGAGCTGTTTTTT. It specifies CASSTLRTVPGELFF. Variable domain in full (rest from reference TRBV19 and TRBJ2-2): DGGITQSPKYLFRKEGQNVTLSCEQNLNHDAMYWYRQDPGQGLRLIYYSQIVNDFQKGDIAEGYSVSREKKESFPLTVTSAQKNPTAFYLCASSTLRTVPGELFFGEGSRLTVL.

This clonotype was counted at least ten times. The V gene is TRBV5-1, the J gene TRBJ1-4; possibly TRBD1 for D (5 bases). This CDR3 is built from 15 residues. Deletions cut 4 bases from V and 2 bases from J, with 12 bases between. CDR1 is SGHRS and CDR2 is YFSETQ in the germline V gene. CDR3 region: CASSLSGSTNEKLFF. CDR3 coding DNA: TGCGCCAGCAGCCTGTCAGGGAGCACTAATGAAAAACTGTTTTTT.

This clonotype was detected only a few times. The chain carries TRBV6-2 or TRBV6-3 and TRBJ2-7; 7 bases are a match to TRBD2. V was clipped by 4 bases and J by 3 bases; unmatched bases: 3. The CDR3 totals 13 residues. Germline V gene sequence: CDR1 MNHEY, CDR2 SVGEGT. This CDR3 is CASSSASGYEQYF. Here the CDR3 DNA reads TGTGCCAGCAGTTCGGCTAGCGGCTACGAGCAGTACTTC.

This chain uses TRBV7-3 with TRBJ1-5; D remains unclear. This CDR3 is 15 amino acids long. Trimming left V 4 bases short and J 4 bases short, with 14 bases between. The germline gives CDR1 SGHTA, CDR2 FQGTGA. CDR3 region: CASSSDQNKNQPQHF. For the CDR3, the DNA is TGTGCCAGCAGCTCAGACCAGAATAAAAATCAGCCCCAGCATTTT.